These 6 T cell receptor beta chains were all obtained from the same sample, sequenced in a study of T cell repertoires in cytomegalovirus infection (dated by TCRdb to between 2017 and 2020). The sample was run on an Illumina HiSeq 1500. The public reads were run again by TCRdb, first through fastp at Q25 and then through MiXCR, and only productive beta chains were kept. For every CDR3 protein sequence, its rows merge into one entry that carries the most common genes and DNA. The sample table records 450,000 to 650,000 distinct CDR3 sequences; around a quarter of these occur just once. Clones ranked in the top ten supply about 13% of the sample. Sequencing input: PBMCs. All receptors come from a human donor in good health (CMV status not recorded). Some clones in this sample may be carry-over from other donors' samples.

The table lists this clonotype with many counts. The chain has TRBV7-4 and TRBJ2-7; D is unclear. Trimming pared 5 bases from V and 1 base from J, leaving 12 bases between. This CDR3 spans 14 amino acids. Germline assignment: CDR1 SGHVT and CDR2 SQSDAQ. The CDR3 loop reads CASSPRRPSYEQYF. The CDR3 coding sequence is TGTGCCAGCAGCCCCCGACGGCCGTCCTACGAGCAGTACTTC.

This clonotype turned up a few times. The chain's CDR3 is CASSLAGDRDNEQFF. CDR3 coding DNA: TGCGCCAGCAGCTTGGCGGGAGACAGGGACAATGAGCAGTTCTTC. The V call is TRBV5-1, the J call TRBJ2-1, with D perhaps TRBD1 (7 bases). V lost 0 bases and J lost 5, with 12 bases in between. CDR1 is SGHRS, CDR2 YFSETQ, per germline. This CDR3 has 15 residues.

This clonotype was observed a handful of times. This chain uses TRBV4-3 with TRBJ1-2; D gene unclear. The germline V gene has CDR1 LGHNA and CDR2 YSLEER. The CDR3 length is 17 residues. V was cut by 0 bases and J by 5 bases, with 19 bases left in between. CDR3 in DNA: TGCGCCAGCAGCCAAGATCTCGCAGCAGGCGTGGGGTATGGCTACACCTTC. It codes for CASSQDLAAGVGYGYTF.

The chain has TRBV24-1 and TRBJ2-1, with 7 positions matching TRBD1. CDR1 and CDR2 (germline): KGHDR, SFDVKD. This CDR3 is 15 amino acids long. The V segment lost 1 base and the J segment 8 bases; nucleotides outside the gene matches: 7. CDR3 in DNA: TGTGCCACCAGTGATTTCGGGACAGCGAGAGATGAGCAGTTCTTC. It codes for CATSDFGTARDEQFF.

The chain combines TRBV5-6 with TRBJ2-5, with 9 bases aligning to TRBD2. In germline, CDR1 is SGHDT, CDR2 YYEEEE. The CDR3 runs to 16 residues. With V trimmed by 4 bases and J by 3 bases, 10 bases remained unmatched. CDR3 in DNA: TGTGCCAGCAGCCCAATAGCGAGCGGGAGGAAAGAGACCCAGTACTTC. This gives the protein CASSPIASGRKETQYF. Full variable domain (rest looked up from reference TRBV5-6 and TRBJ2-5): DAGVTQSPTHLIKTRGQQVTLRCSPKSGHDTVSWYQQALGQGPQFIFQYYEEEERQRGNFPDRFSGHQFPNYSSELNVNALLLGDSALYLCASSPIASGRKETQYFGPGTRLLVL.

In this sample, this clonotype turned up a few times. J is TRBJ2-7 and V is TRBV7-6; D perhaps matches TRBD2 (5 bases). Germline values: CDR1 SGHVS, CDR2 FNYEAQ. Trimming took 1 base from V and 6 from J, leaving 13 bases between them. The CDR3 consists of 14 residues. The CDR3 DNA is TGTGCCAGCAGCTTAGTTCTAGCTTTTTTCGAGCAGTACGTC. Translated, it gives CASSLVLAFFEQYV.